The 5 T cell receptor beta chains listed next were all sequenced from one sample in a study of technical replicates of blood from several donors. TCRdb keeps only in-frame clones here, not all; method: immunoSEQ multiplex PCR. Among 80,000 or so clones, almost 99% were seen once, and the ten largest hold over 0.2%. The specimen was T cells isolated from PBMCs. The receptors shown here come from a human donor in good health.

This chain uses TRBV7-9 with TRBJ1-3, with a weak D call TRBD1 (6 bases). Trimming removed 4 bases from V and 0 bases from J, with 7 bases in between. Germline CDR1 SEHNR, CDR2 FQNEAQ (reference sequence). This CDR3 has 14 residues. As DNA, the CDR3 is TGTGCCAGCAGCTCGACAGGCTCTGGAAACACCATATATTTT. Amino acids: CASSSTGSGNTIYF.

The V and J genes are TRBV27 and TRBJ2-1; 10 bases are a match to TRBD2. Trimming cost V 1 base and J 9 bases; bases outside gene matches: 15. The CDR3 loop spans 18 amino acids. Germline V gene lookup returns CDR1 MNHEY and CDR2 SMNVEV (reference sequence). The CDR3 protein is CASSLWGPSSGRAGEQFF. DNA of the CDR3: TGTGCCAGCAGTTTATGGGGCCCGTCGAGCGGGAGGGCCGGTGAGCAGTTCTTC.

The chain is built from TRBV28 and TRBJ2-6, with 8 bases aligning to TRBD2. This CDR3 region has 19 residues. The V and J ends lost 2 bases and 0 bases, in that order; junction bases with no gene match: 9. Germline loops: CDR1 MDHEN, CDR2 SYDVKM. CDR3 residues: CASSLIAGGFLSGANVLTF. DNA for the CDR3: TGTGCCAGCAGTTTAATTGCGGGAGGTTTCCTCTCTGGGGCCAACGTCCTGACTTTC. The variable domain in full, completed from reference TRBV28 and TRBJ2-6, reads DVKVTQSSRYLVKRTGEKVFLECVQDMDHENMFWYRQDPGLGLRLIYFSYDVKMKEKGDIPEGYSVSREKKERFSLILESASTNQTSMYLCASSLIAGGFLSGANVLTFGAGSRLTVL.

CDR3: CAWSRGYGYTF. CDR3 coding DNA: TGTGCCTGGAGCAGGGGTTATGGCTACACCTTC. The V call is TRBV30, the J call TRBJ1-2; D is possibly TRBD1 (6 bases). Deletions cut 3 bases from V and 5 bases from J, with 7 bases between. Germline V gene data show CDR1 as GTSNPN and CDR2 as SVGIG (reference sequence). This CDR3 comprises 11 residues. Filled out from reference TRBV30 and TRBJ1-2, the complete variable domain reads SQTIHQWPATLVQPVGSPLSLECTVEGTSNPNLYWYRQAAGRGLQLLFYSVGIGQISSEVPQNLSASRPQDRQFILSSKKLLLSDSGFYLCAWSRGYGYTFGSGTRLTVV.

This chain uses TRBV11-2 with TRBJ1-3, with D uncertain. Germline V gene lookup returns CDR1 SGHAT and CDR2 FQNNGV. The V end lost 5 bases, the J end lost 7 bases, and 9 bases lay between the germline ends. This CDR3 region has 12 residues. The CDR3 is CASSPQRNTIYF. CDR3 nucleotide sequence: TGTGCCAGCAGCCCCCAGCGCAACACCATATATTTT.